This T cell receptor (beta chain) was retrieved from a study of cytomegalovirus exposure and HLA in healthy donors. General observations from the study: 87-base-pair reads could not separate some V segments, including TRBV6-2 and TRBV6-3. What TCR beta sequences reportedly achieved was accurate prediction of HLA-A and HLA-B alleles in most subjects.

A word on this clone: The antigen is not known.

PCR employed 60 Vbeta and 13 Jbeta primers. The repertoire was sequenced with immunoSEQ multiplex PCR; TCRdb's copy has only in-frame clones and lacks some. Of around 52,000 clones detected, around 85% appear once; the ten largest clones hold approximately 1.7%. The trim removed 1 base at V and 0 bases at J, leaving 4 bases unmatched. CDR3 length equals 17 residues. CDR1 and CDR2 from the germline V gene are LGHNT and FRNRAP. The sample consisted of PBMCs. This clonotype originated in a man aged 35 to 55 in good health and CMV-seronegative. The V call is TRBV12-5, the J call TRBJ2-2; TRBD2 matches at 8 bases. The CDR3 DNA sequence: TGTGCTAGTGGTTTGGCAAGCGGGGGCTCGAACACCGGGGAGCTGTTTTTT. Protein product: CASGLASGGSNTGELFF.